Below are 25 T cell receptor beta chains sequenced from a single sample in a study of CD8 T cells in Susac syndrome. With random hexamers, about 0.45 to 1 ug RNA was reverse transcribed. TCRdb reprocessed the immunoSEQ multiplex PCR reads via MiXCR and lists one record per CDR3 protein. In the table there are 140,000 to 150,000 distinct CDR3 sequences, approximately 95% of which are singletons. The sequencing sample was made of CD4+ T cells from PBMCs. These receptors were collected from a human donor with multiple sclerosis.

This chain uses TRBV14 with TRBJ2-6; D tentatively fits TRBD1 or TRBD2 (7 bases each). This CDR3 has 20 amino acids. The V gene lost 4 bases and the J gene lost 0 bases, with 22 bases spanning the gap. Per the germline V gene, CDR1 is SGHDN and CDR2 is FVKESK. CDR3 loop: CASSRGPSGTVDSGANVLTF. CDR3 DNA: TGTGCCAGCAGCCGCGGGCCGAGCGGGACAGTAGACTCTGGGGCCAACGTCCTGACTTTC.

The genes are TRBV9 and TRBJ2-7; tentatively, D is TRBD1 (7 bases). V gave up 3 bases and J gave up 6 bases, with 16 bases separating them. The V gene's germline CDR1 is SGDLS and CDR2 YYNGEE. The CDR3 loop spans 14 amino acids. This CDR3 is CASSGGQPGAEQYF. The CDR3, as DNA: TGTGCCAGCAGCGGGGGACAGCCGGGGGCCGAGCAGTACTTC.

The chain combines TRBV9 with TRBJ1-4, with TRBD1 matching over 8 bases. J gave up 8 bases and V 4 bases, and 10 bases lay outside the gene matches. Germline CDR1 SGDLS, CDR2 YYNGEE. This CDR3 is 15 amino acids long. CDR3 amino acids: CASSRAAGGNEKLFF. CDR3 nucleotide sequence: TGTGCCAGCAGCCGAGCCGCAGGGGGCAACGAAAAACTGTTTTTT.

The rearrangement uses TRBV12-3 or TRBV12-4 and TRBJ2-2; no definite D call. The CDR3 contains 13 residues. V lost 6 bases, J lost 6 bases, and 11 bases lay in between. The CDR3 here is CASSPGRAGELFF. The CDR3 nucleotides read TGTGCCAGCAGCCCCGGTCGGGCCGGGGAGCTGTTTTTT.

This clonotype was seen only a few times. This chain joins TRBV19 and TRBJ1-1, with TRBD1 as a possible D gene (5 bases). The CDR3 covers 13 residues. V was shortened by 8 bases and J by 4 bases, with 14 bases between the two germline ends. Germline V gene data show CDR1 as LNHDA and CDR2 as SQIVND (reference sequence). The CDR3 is CASSQGRGTEAFF. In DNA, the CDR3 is TGTGCCAGTTCGCAGGGAAGGGGCACTGAAGCTTTCTTT.

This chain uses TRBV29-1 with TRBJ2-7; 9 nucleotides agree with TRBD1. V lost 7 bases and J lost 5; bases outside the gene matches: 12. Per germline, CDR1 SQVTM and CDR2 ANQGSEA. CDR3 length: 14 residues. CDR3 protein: CSAVPGQGGNEQYF. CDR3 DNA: TGCAGCGCCGTACCGGGACAGGGAGGCAACGAGCAGTACTTC.

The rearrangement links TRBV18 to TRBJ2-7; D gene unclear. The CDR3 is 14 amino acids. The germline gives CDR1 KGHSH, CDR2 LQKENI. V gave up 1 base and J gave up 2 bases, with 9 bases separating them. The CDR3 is CASSPLREAYEQYF. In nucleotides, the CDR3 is TGTGCCAGCTCACCACTAAGAGAAGCCTACGAGCAGTACTTC.

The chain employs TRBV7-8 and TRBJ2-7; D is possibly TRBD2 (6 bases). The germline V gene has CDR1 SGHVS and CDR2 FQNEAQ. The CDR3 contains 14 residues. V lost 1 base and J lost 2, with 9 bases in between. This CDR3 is CASSLDGGTYEQYF. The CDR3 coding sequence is TGTGCCAGCAGCTTAGATGGAGGGACCTACGAGCAGTACTTC. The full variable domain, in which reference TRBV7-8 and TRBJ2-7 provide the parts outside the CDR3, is GAGVSQSPRYKVAKRGQDVALRCDPISGHVSLFWYQQALGQGPEFLTYFQNEAQLDKSGLPSDRFFAERPEGSVSTLKIQRTQQEDSAVYLCASSLDGGTYEQYFGPGTRLTVT.

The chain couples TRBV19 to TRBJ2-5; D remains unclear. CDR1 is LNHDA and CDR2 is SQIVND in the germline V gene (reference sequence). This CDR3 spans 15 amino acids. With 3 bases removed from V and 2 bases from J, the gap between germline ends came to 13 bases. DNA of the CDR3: TGTGCCAGTAGTATGGACCCCTGGGGACAAGAGACCCAGTACTTC. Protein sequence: CASSMDPWGQETQYF.

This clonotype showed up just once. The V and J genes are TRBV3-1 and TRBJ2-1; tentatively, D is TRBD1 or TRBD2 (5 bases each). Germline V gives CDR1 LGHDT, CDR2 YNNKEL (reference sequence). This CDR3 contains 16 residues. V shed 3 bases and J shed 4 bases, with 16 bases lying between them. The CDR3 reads CASSQFRDPPYNEQFF. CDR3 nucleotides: TGTGCCAGCAGCCAGTTCCGGGACCCTCCTTACAATGAGCAGTTCTTC.

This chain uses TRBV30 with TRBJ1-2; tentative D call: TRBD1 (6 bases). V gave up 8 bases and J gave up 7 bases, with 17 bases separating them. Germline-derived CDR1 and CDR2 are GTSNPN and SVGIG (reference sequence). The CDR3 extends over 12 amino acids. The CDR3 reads CARNRDIGGYTF. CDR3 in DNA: TGTGCCCGGAACCGGGACATTGGTGGCTACACCTTC.

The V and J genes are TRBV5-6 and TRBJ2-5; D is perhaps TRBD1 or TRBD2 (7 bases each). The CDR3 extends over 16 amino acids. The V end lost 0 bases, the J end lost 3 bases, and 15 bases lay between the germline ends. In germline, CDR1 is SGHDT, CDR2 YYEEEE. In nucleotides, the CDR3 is TGTGCCAGCAGCTTGGGTGACAGGGCGGGGGAAGAGACCCAGTACTTC. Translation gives CASSLGDRAGEETQYF.

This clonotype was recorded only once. This CDR3 is CASRASGRDTQYF. Here the CDR3 DNA reads TGTGCCAGCAGGGCTAGCGGTCGCGATACGCAGTATTTT. This chain joins TRBV28 and TRBJ2-3; 7 bases fit TRBD2. The germline CDR1 and CDR2 sequences are MDHEN and SYDVKM. J lost 6 bases, V lost 6 bases, and 6 bases had no gene match. This CDR3 has 13 amino acids.

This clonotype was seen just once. CDR3 sequence: CASSHGTSGGKEQFF. The CDR3 nucleotides read TGTGCCAGCAGCCATGGGACTAGCGGGGGGAAGGAGCAGTTCTTC. V usage is TRBV3-1 and J usage is TRBJ2-1, with 15 bases lining up with TRBD2. CDR3 length: 15 amino acids. J was trimmed by 10 bases and V by 3 bases; bases with no gene match: 4. In germline, CDR1 is LGHDT, CDR2 YNNKEL (reference sequence).

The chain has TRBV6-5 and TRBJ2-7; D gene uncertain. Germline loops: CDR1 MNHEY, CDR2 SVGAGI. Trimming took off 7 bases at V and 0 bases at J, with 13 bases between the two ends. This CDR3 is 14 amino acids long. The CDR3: CASKTTVSSYEQYF. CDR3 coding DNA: TGTGCCAGCAAGACCACCGTTAGCTCCTACGAGCAGTACTTC.

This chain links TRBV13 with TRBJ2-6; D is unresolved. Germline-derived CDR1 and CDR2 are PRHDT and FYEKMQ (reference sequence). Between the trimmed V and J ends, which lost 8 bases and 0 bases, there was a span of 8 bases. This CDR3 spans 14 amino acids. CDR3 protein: CASRRGSGANVLTF. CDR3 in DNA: TGTGCCAGCCGAAGAGGCTCTGGGGCCAACGTCCTGACTTTC.

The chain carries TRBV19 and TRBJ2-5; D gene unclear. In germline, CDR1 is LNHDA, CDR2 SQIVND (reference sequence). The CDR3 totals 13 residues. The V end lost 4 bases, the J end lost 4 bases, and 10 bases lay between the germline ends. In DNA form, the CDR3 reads TGTGCCAGTAGTACCACCGTAAGAGAGACCCAGTACTTC. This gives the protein CASSTTVRETQYF. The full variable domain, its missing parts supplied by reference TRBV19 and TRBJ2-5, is DGGITQSPKYLFRKEGQNVTLSCEQNLNHDAMYWYRQDPGQGLRLIYYSQIVNDFQKGDIAEGYSVSREKKESFPLTVTSAQKNPTAFYLCASSTTVRETQYFGPGTRLLVL.

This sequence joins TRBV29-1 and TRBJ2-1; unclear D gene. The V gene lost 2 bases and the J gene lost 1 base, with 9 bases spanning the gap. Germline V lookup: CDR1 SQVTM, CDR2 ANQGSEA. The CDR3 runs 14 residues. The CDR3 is CSVELSISYNEQFF. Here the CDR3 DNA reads TGCAGCGTTGAACTCAGCATATCCTACAATGAGCAGTTCTTC.

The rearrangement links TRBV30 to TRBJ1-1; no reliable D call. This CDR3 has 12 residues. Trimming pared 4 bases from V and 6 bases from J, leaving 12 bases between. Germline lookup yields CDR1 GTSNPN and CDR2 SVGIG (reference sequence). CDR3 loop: CAWNSGGPEAFF. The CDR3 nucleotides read TGTGCCTGGAATTCCGGAGGGCCTGAAGCTTTCTTT.

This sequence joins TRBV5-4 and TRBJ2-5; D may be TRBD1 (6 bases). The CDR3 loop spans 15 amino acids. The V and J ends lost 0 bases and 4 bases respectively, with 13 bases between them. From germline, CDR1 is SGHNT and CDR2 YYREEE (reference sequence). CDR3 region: CASSLADSWGETQYF. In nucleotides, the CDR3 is TGTGCCAGCAGCTTGGCGGACAGTTGGGGAGAGACCCAGTACTTC. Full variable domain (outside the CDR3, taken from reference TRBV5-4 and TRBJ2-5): ETGVTQSPTHLIKTRGQQVTLRCSSQSGHNTVSWYQQALGQGPQFIFQYYREEENGRGNFPPRFSGLQFPNYSSELNVNALELDDSALYLCASSLADSWGETQYFGPGTRLLVL.

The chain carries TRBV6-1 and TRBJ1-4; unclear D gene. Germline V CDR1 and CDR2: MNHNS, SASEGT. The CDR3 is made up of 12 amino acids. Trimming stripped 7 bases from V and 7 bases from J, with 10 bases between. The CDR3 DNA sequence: TGTGCCAGCAAGGGTCTTACTGAAAAACTGTTTTTT. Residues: CASKGLTEKLFF.

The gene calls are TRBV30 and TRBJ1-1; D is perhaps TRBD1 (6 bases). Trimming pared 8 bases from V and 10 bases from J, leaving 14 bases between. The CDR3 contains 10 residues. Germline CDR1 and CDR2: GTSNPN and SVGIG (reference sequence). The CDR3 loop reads CAGYREGAFF. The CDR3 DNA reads TGTGCCGGGTACAGGGAGGGAGCTTTCTTT.

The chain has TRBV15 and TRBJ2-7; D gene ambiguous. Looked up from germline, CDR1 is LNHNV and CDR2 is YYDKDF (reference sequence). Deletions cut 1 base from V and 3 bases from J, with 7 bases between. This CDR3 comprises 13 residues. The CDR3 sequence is CATSRARLYEQYF. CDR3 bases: TGTGCCACCAGCAGAGCACGACTCTACGAGCAGTACTTC.

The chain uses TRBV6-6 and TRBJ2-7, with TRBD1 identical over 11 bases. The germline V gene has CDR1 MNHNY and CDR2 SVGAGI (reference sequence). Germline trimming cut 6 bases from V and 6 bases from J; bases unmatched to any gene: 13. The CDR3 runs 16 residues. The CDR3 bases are TGTGCCAGCAGCAAAACCACATCCGGGACAGGGGGCGAGCAGTACTTC. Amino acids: CASSKTTSGTGGEQYF.

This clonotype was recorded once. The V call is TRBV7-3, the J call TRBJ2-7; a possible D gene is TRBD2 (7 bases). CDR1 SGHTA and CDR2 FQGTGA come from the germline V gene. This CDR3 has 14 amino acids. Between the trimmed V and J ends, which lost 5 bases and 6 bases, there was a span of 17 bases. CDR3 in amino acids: CASSPSRGAGEQYF. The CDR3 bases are TGTGCCAGCAGCCCCTCCCGGGGGGCAGGCGAGCAGTACTTC.